This TCR beta chain derives from a study of a mutant IDH1 vaccine in newly diagnosed glioma. Across the whole study: Vaccination of patients was performed eight times, in weeks 1, 3, 5, 7, 11, 15, 19 and 23. Of treated patients, around 62% were men and approximately 40% women, averaging 40.4 years. The earlier regimen, radiotherapy, temozolomide, or both, was most often both.

Indicated time point: week 5, during vaccination. The investigators gave 300 ug of mutant IDH1 20-mer peptide in each vaccine dose, together with topical imiquimod. Study-level points and caveats: Across multiple MHC alleles, about 95% of patients had vaccine-induced responses.

Of note for this clone: No antigen is known for it.

Assay: immunoSEQ multiplex PCR; the TCRdb copy retains only in-frame clones and omits some. Altogether about 40,000 clones are present, roughly nine tenths being singletons, with the ten largest covering about 2.4%. The germline gives CDR1 SGHDN, CDR2 FVKESK. There are 13 residues in the CDR3. Trimming stripped 0 bases from V and 9 bases from J, with 9 bases between. The sequence was obtained from a man aged 50-59 years with glioma. This sequence joins TRBV14 and TRBJ2-4; no clear D. The source was PBMCs, collected from a glioma patient whose treatment included an IDH1 peptide vaccine. CDR3 loop: CASSQDLEGIQYF. The CDR3 DNA reads as TGTGCCAGCAGCCAAGACCTCGAAGGCATTCAGTACTTC.